This T cell receptor (beta chain) was obtained from a study of brain metastases from non-small cell lung cancer. The study's findings and limits: Compared with primary tumors, brain metastases showed less T-cell infiltration. Brain metastases shared most TCR repertoire with primaries, with sparse T cells. Expanded T-cell clones appeared in around 58% of brain metastases over primaries.

Sequencing was performed with immunoSEQ multiplex PCR; in TCRdb, only in-frame clones are kept and a portion is missing. Here the sample spans under 4,500 clones, around 86% being singletons. The CDR3 extends over 12 amino acids. V dropped 2 bases and J dropped 3 bases, with 8 bases sitting between them. Germline CDR1 and CDR2: GTSNPN and SVGIG (reference sequence). As regards this clone: Its target is unknown.

The rearrangement uses TRBV30 and TRBJ2-7; D is unclear. This TCR came from a donor at least 40 years old with non-small cell lung cancer. The sample was primary lung tumor tissue. The CDR3 nucleotides read TGTGCCTGGAGTCCTTCCTACTACGAGCAGTACTTC. This sequence encodes CAWSPSYYEQYF.